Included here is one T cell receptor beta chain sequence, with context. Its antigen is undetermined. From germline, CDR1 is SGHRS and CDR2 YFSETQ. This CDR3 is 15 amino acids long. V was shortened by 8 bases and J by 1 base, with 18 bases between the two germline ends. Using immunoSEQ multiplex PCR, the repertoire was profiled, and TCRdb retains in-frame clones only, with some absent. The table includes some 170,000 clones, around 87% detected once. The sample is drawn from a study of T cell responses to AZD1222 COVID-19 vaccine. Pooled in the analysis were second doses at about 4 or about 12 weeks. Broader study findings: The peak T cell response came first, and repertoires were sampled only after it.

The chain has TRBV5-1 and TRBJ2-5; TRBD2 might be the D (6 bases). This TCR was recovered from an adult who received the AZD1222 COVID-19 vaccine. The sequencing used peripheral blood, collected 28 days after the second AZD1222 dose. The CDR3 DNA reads TGCGCCAGTAGCAGGTTTAGCGGCCTCCAAGAGACCCAGTACTTC. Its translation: CASSRFSGLQETQYF. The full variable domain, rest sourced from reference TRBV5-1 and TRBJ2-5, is KAGVTQTPRYLIKTRGQQVTLSCSPISGHRSVSWYQQTPGQGLQFLFEYFSETQRNKGNFPGRFSGRQFSNSRSEMNVSTLELGDSALYLCASSRFSGLQETQYFGPGTRLLVL.